This T cell receptor beta chain came from a study of blood T cells in healthy people across ages. Across the whole study: With template switching, about one barcoded beta molecule was captured per two T cells.

Study results and limitations: Comparison with aged donors showed that long-lived donors had more naive CD4+ cells and higher diversity.

Primed by a sample-barcoded 5' primer and a J-beta primer mix, a second PCR proceeded for 7 to 11 cycles. Every sample produced at least 2.5 million CDR3-containing paired-end reads. MiXCR, applied by TCRdb to the 5' RACE reads, yields one record per CDR3 protein. The table includes about 840,000 distinct CDR3 sequences, 25% to 35% detected once. The germline V gene has CDR1 SEHNR and CDR2 FQNEAQ (reference sequence). This CDR3 contains 16 residues. The V segment lost 5 bases and the J segment 3 bases; nucleotides outside the gene matches: 5. This clonotype was picked up a small number of times. Its antigen is not identified. A much larger clone differs by one base, so this may be a read error. The data also belong to a second study, concerning T cells of mothers and their children. That study reports: Thymic selection shapes TCR recombination output similarly in related and unrelated pairs.

The sequencing input was blood. V usage is TRBV7-9 and J usage is TRBJ2-1; 12 bases are shared with TRBD2. This sequence was found in a middle-aged woman in good health. The CDR3 sequence: CASSPTSGGLYNEQFF. The CDR3, as DNA: TGTGCCAGCAGCCCGACTAGCGGGGGCCTCTACAATGAGCAGTTCTTC.